The source of this T cell receptor (beta chain) is a study of cytomegalovirus exposure and HLA in healthy donors (dated by TCRdb to between 2016 and 2019). As for the study more broadly: An earlier analysis of approximately 590 of the donors reported 250 to 350 Gb of sequence data and some 100 million unique TCR beta sequences from about 179 million T cells. An early release that covered fewer than 800 HLA-typed donors contained about 300 gigabases of sequencing data and tens of millions of unique TCR sequences. Of the roughly 410 genotyped donors, more than 75% were placed in the genetic ancestry cluster associated with self-reported Caucasian donors. The study was designed to test whether signatures of past pathogen exposure could be identified by cataloging public T cell receptors. The study used immunosequencing to profile the T cell repertoires of approximately 640 subjects and linked those repertoires to cytomegalovirus serostatus. Along with the approximately 670-subject first cohort, a separate validation cohort of approximately 110 different subjects was used. The study combined high-throughput TCR immunosequencing, statistical association of individual TCRs with disease status, and machine learning to predict cytomegalovirus infection status. To study patterns of TCR occurrence, a later analysis re-analyzed previously published TCR beta repertoires from several hundred donors and added high-resolution HLA genotyping. The later analysis used no new phenotypic data to find candidate immune exposures, relying instead on TCR beta sequences and their occurrence across donors. An earlier analysis of 587 of the donors applied high-throughput TCR beta sequencing to assess whether each TCR beta V gene segment acted as functional or pseudogenic. Donor age, sex, ethnicity and CMV serostatus were collected together with the repertoire data. Genome-wide SNP genotypes for about 55% of the 666 donors were used in a later genetic analysis, which treated that subset as a discovery cohort. Every repertoire in the discovery cohort had been generated on one and the same sequencing platform. HLA typing covered class I and class II loci at four-digit resolution. Typing coverage differed by locus: A, B, C, DRB1 and DQB1 were typed in about 629-640 donors, DQA1 in about 500, DPA1 in over 600, and DPB1 in roughly 450. Several DR-DQ haplotypes were treated as single units for association and clustering because of strong linkage in the cohort. Among some 410 genotyped donors of the cohort, an average of roughly 230,000 unique TCR beta nucleotide sequences was sequenced per donor, of which about 19% were non-productive.

The cohort was made up of 666 healthy bone marrow donors. At the time of sampling, every cohort member was nominally healthy, though immune exposures that went unrecorded were likely present. The donor tested CMV seropositive, placing the donor among the 289 seropositive members of the cohort. Every donor gave a peripheral blood sample, and the peripheral blood mononuclear cells from that sample were used for TCR beta sequencing. The Qiagen DNeasy Blood Extraction Kit was used to extract genomic DNA from the blood cell samples. The CDR3 spans 14 residues, from the cysteine through the phenylalanine. Here the CDR3 DNA is all that survives: 42 bases in frame from base 1. Reading the germline V gene gives CDR1 SGHVS and CDR2 FQNEAQ. V lost 4 bases and J lost 0 bases; the stretch between them is 10 bases long. To prepare the library, the immunoSEQ multiplex PCR assay was applied. For the multiplex PCR, a mixture combining 60 forward primers for TCR Vbeta segments and 13 reverse primers for TCR Jbeta segments was used. A multiplex PCR assay on genomic DNA amplified the CDR3 region of rearranged TCR beta genes. Amplified TCR beta libraries were sequenced as 87-base-pair reads on the Illumina HiSeq System. In the source study's methods: A later analysis tallied roughly 76 million unique TCR beta chains across the 666 repertoires, and approximately 12 million of those chains were shared by two or more donors. Raw reads were error-corrected and collapsed into unique sequences with a nearest-neighbor algorithm that merged closely related sequences to remove PCR and sequencing errors. Alignment of CDR3 sequences to IMGT reference sequences was used to assign V, D and J gene segments. For a sequence to be retained, a match of at least six nucleotides was required to both a V gene segment and a J gene segment. Rearrangements were classified as productive when the CDR3 lacked stop codons and remained in frame with V and J, and all other rearrangements were classified as non-productive. CDR3 was defined according to IMGT convention as the region running from the second conserved V-encoded cysteine to the conserved J-encoded phenylalanine. Sequences without an unambiguous match to a single V gene segment were excluded from the earlier analysis of a few hundred of the donors. An earlier analysis of over 450 of the donors classified V segments as functional when productive rearrangements were above 56.7% and as segregating when the standard deviation between donors was above 5%. To diagnose cytomegalovirus status from the catalog of TCR beta chain sequences, a statistical classification framework was built. In a later analysis, V and J genes were assigned by comparing TCR nucleotide sequences against IMGT/GENE-DB human TR gene sequences. The TCRdist pipeline was used in a later analysis to assign CDR3 sequences and most-parsimonious VDJ recombination scenarios. In a later analysis, each TCR beta chain was defined by its CDR3 amino acid sequence together with its V-gene family, and reads lacking a unique V-gene family were excluded. In a later analysis, some 600 highly shared, low-generation-probability nucleotide sequences were removed to address suspected cross-contamination and a sequencing artifact. In a later analysis, a clonal expansion index for each public chain was calculated from normalized within-repertoire ranks of inferred template counts. Generation probabilities in a later analysis came from a VDJ recombination model fitted to out-of-frame rearrangements, and those results were checked against IGoR. In a later analysis, TCR-TCR, TCR-HLA and TCR-CMV co-occurrence was scored with hypergeometric tests, and a repertoire-size bias correction was applied to TCR pairs. To estimate false discovery rates, a later analysis permuted the HLA or CMV assignments 20 times. In a later analysis, co-occurring TCRs were grouped using DBSCAN, with TCRdist sequence similarity added in when clustering inside HLA-allele-positive subsets. Repertoires with fewer than 30,000 or more than 120,000 public chains, plus five repertoires with anomalous nucleotide sharing, were excluded from co-occurrence clustering. TCRdb carries this immuneACCESS record with in-frame sequences only. Its versions omit some clonotypes, under half of them owing to an unresolved V gene in the studies checked, with the rest unexplained. The V and J calls and clone size were taken over from that table, and D and trimming were inferred from the DNA. A total of 40,000 to 45,000 clones appear in this sample, about 85% of them only once. Of the sample, about 8% falls within the top ten clones.

Comment on this clone: It has no known antigen specificity. No base-level quality is on record; no much larger clone is a single base apart.

What the research found in general, with its limitations: Three of the identified cytomegalovirus-associated TCR beta chains were confirmed in vitro to be specific for cytomegalovirus antigens. Most TCR sequences were observed very rarely across donors, whereas some public TCRs were present in many individuals. In a later analysis, HLA-associated TCR beta chains were found to be more clonally expanded and to have lower generation probabilities than equally common non-associated chains. The sequencing pipeline was judged likely to have produced a cluster of highly shared sequence variants as a technical artifact. In a later analysis, several top co-occurrence clusters were reported to appear linked to parvovirus B19, influenza, CMV and Epstein-Barr virus. Because some donors lacked HLA typing at each locus, the association tests relied only on the typed subset. The study gave a list of some 150 TCR beta chains associated with cytomegalovirus. In a later analysis, most CMV-associated TCR beta chains were found to appear HLA-restricted, with HLA associations seemingly driven largely by CMV exposure. In an earlier analysis of about 600 of the donors, most TCR beta V segments appeared in productive rearrangements about 87% or about 30% of the time, broadly matching IMGT annotations. The presence/absence analyses assumed that sequencing depth was roughly uniform across donors, and that assumption may not be true. Some IMGT-functional V segments, including TRBV6-2 and TRBV6-3, could not be distinguished by the 87-base-pair reads and were therefore excluded. In this cohort, only TCR beta chains were sequenced, and detectable features were limited by the absence of alpha or paired-chain data. Specific HLA alleles were associated with more than 15,000 TCR beta sequences at a false discovery rate of 0.05 in a later analysis. When HLA alleles, especially DR and DQ, strongly co-occurred, TCR associations were difficult to assign to individual alleles. Correlated functional status among segregating V segments might reflect linkage disequilibrium, but an unknown experimental factor could not be ruled out. A further reported finding was that TCR beta sequences accurately predicted the HLA-A and HLA-B alleles for most subjects in the first cohort. The classifier was reported to diagnose cytomegalovirus status with high specificity and sensitivity in both the original cohort and the validation cohort. The authors suggested that the approach could potentially be extended to other disease states and immunological phenotypes. According to a later genetic analysis, donors in an Asian-associated ancestry cluster had fewer N-insertions in productive TCRs than the roughly 700-donor mean. The earlier analysis of a few hundred of the donors excluded over 15 rarely observed V segments, including chromosome 9 orphons, because counts were too low. V-gene and J-gene trimming of TCR beta chains was associated with a missense DCLRE1C variant in a later genetic analysis, and the association was replicated in an independent cohort. The only immune exposure information available for the cohort was CMV serostatus. A later analysis found that TCR association rates varied across HLA loci, with DRB1 alleles showing the most associated TCRs and HLA-C alleles the fewest.

The TCR sequence derives from a woman aged 40 to 50 in good health and CMV-seropositive. Rearrangement joined TRBV7-8 to TRBJ2-7, with a weak D call of TRBD1 (6 bases match). Sequenced material: PBMCs. At the DNA level, the sequence is TGTGCCAGCAGCTACAGGGATAGCTCCTACGAGCAGTACTTC. Protein translation: CASSYRDSSYEQYF.